Below are 18 T cell receptor beta chains sequenced from a single sample in a study of blood T cell repertoires in COVID-19. Produced via immunoSEQ multiplex PCR; TCRdb's table is partial and in-frame only. The top ten hold roughly 2% of the sample, which has about 240,000 clones, around 86% seen once. The sequencing sample was made of peripheral blood. These receptors were collected from a man aged 25-45 years who had recovered from COVID-19.

The CDR3 protein is CASRQGSDEGYTF. The DNA of the CDR3 is TGTGCCAGCAGGCAGGGATCCGACGAGGGCTACACCTTC. This rearrangement joins TRBV5-4 to TRBJ1-2; D perhaps matches TRBD1 (5 bases). V was cut by 5 bases and J by 8 bases, with 16 bases left in between. This CDR3 comprises 13 residues. CDR1 and CDR2 (germline): SGHNT, YYREEE (reference sequence).

The chain has TRBV19 and TRBJ1-1; D is possibly TRBD1 (5 bases). V dropped 4 bases and J dropped 4 bases, with 10 bases sitting between them. Germline CDR1 and CDR2: LNHDA and SQIVND (reference sequence). CDR3 size: 13 residues. The CDR3 region is CASSTGWATEAFF. The CDR3, as DNA: TGTGCCAGTAGTACAGGGTGGGCCACTGAAGCTTTCTTT.

This sequence joins TRBV12-3 or TRBV12-4 and TRBJ1-1; D is unresolved. The CDR3 length is 12 residues. Trimming took off 8 bases at V and 4 bases at J, with 11 bases between the two ends. The CDR3 is CASAYQATEAFF. For the CDR3, the DNA is TGTGCCAGCGCTTACCAGGCCACTGAAGCTTTCTTT.

CDR3 nucleotides: TGTGCCAGCAGGATAACGGGCAATCAGCCCCAGCATTTT. Translated, it gives CASRITGNQPQHF. This rearrangement joins TRBV6-5 to TRBJ1-5, with D uncertain. This CDR3 has 13 residues. The germline CDR1 and CDR2 sequences are MNHEY and SVGAGI. V was cut by 6 bases and J by 2 bases, with 8 bases left in between.

The rearrangement uses TRBV5-6 and TRBJ1-5; 7 nucleotides agree with TRBD1. Germline loops: CDR1 SGHDT, CDR2 YYEEEE. Trimming at V came to 4 bases and at J to 3 bases, leaving 10 bases not matched to a gene. The CDR3 consists of 16 residues. CDR3 DNA: TGTGCCAGCAGCGACTGGACAGGCGGCTTCAATCAGCCCCAGCATTTT. It encodes CASSDWTGGFNQPQHF. Looking up the rest from reference TRBV5-6 and TRBJ1-5 gives the full variable domain: DAGVTQSPTHLIKTRGQQVTLRCSPKSGHDTVSWYQQALGQGPQFIFQYYEEEERQRGNFPDRFSGHQFPNYSSELNVNALLLGDSALYLCASSDWTGGFNQPQHFGDGTRLSIL.

The chain recombines TRBV6-5 with TRBJ2-2, with TRBD2 as a possible D gene (7 bases). The CDR3 sequence is 16 residues long. Germline V gives CDR1 MNHEY, CDR2 SVGAGI. V was pared by 2 bases and J by 1 base, with 11 bases between. The CDR3 nucleotides read TGTGCCAGCAGTTACAGAGGGGGGGGGAACACCGGGGAGCTGTTTTTT. It is translated as CASSYRGGGNTGELFF.

J is TRBJ2-3 and V is TRBV28; D gene uncertain. The germline CDR1 and CDR2 sequences are MDHEN and SYDVKM. V lost 5 bases and J 1 base, leaving 19 bases between the germline ends. The CDR3 length is 17 residues. CDR3 residues: CASSRRPSRVGTDTQYF. The DNA for the CDR3 is TGTGCCAGCAGTCGTCGACCGTCTCGGGTGGGCACAGATACGCAGTATTTT.

This clone was picked up one time. The J gene is TRBJ1-1, the V gene TRBV7-6; D ambiguous. V dropped 2 bases and J dropped 1 base, with 23 bases sitting between them. Germline CDR1 SGHVS, CDR2 FNYEAQ. The CDR3 is made up of 19 amino acids. The CDR3 is CASSLFRKGWGEKNTEAFF. In DNA form, the CDR3 reads TGTGCCAGCAGCTTATTTCGTAAAGGGTGGGGAGAGAAGAACACTGAAGCTTTCTTT.

V usage is TRBV18 and J usage is TRBJ2-7, with unresolved D. Trimming stripped 4 bases from V and 0 bases from J, with 7 bases between. Germline loops: CDR1 KGHSH, CDR2 LQKENI. The CDR3 totals 13 residues. For the CDR3, the DNA is TGTGCCAGCTCACGTCAGGACTCCTACGAGCAGTACGTC. This sequence encodes CASSRQDSYEQYV.

In this sample, this clone turned up a few times. The chain has TRBV7-9 and TRBJ2-1; maybe TRBD2 (7 bases). Trimming shortened V by 2 bases and J by 9 bases, and 23 bases separated the two germline ends. Germline CDR1 is SEHNR and CDR2 is FQNEAQ (reference sequence). CDR3 length: 17 amino acids. CDR3 amino acids: CASSLSQGYGGAGEQFF. CDR3 DNA: TGTGCCAGCAGCTTATCCCAGGGCTATGGGGGGGCAGGTGAGCAGTTCTTC.

There are a few counts of this clone. At the DNA level, this CDR3 is encoded by other sequences in the same sample as well. The chain has TRBV3-1 (or the pseudogene TRBV3-2) and TRBJ1-2, with 8 nucleotides matching TRBD1. With V trimmed by 4 bases and J by 5 bases, 3 bases remained unmatched. Germline V lookup: CDR1 LGHDT, CDR2 YNNKEL (reference sequence). This CDR3 region has 13 residues. This CDR3 is CASSPDRVYGYTF. The CDR3 region has the DNA TGTGCCAGCAGCCCGGACAGGGTTTATGGCTACACCTTC.

The gene calls are TRBV5-1 and TRBJ2-7, with TRBD1 matching over 11 bases. The CDR3 covers 15 residues. Germline V CDR1 and CDR2: SGHRS, YFSETQ. V dropped 4 bases and J dropped 4; count of bases not matched to a gene: 7. CDR3 sequence reads: CASSQRTGGVYEQYF. The DNA for the CDR3 is TGCGCCAGCAGCCAACGGACAGGGGGCGTGTACGAGCAGTACTTC.

This clone showed up just once. This chain connects TRBV14 to TRBJ1-1, with 8 bases aligning to TRBD1. The germline CDR1 and CDR2 sequences are SGHDN and FVKESK. V lost 4 bases to trimming and J lost 1 base; unmatched junction nucleotides: 8. This CDR3 spans 16 amino acids. The CDR3 protein is CASSRRIDRGNTEAFF. CDR3 nucleotide sequence: TGTGCCAGCAGCCGCCGAATAGACAGGGGGAACACTGAAGCTTTCTTT.

The chain has TRBV5-8 and TRBJ2-3, with 7 bases matching TRBD2. CDR1 SGHTS and CDR2 YDEGEE come from the germline V gene. Trimming removed 1 base from V and 9 bases from J; junction bases left unmatched: 2. The CDR3 totals 12 residues. CDR3 protein: CASSLMGGTQYF. In DNA, the CDR3 is TGTGCCAGCAGCTTGATGGGGGGGACGCAGTATTTT.

This clone was detected once. The chain carries TRBV18 and TRBJ1-5, with 10 bases lining up with TRBD1. Germline CDR1 reads KGHSH; CDR2 reads LQKENI. The CDR3 spans 15 residues. J lost 5 bases, V lost 6 bases, and 7 bases had no gene match. CDR3 loop: CASSGAGTGDQPQHF. The CDR3 DNA reads as TGTGCCAGCTCGGGGGCCGGGACAGGGGATCAGCCCCAGCATTTT.

This chain uses TRBV29-1 with TRBJ2-2, with D possibly matching TRBD1 (7 bases). Germline V gives CDR1 SQVTM, CDR2 ANQGSEA. V lost 4 bases and J 6 bases, leaving 15 bases between the germline ends. This CDR3 is built from 14 residues. This CDR3 reads CSVGQGGYAGELFF. In DNA form, the CDR3 reads TGCAGCGTTGGCCAGGGGGGTTACGCCGGGGAGCTGTTTTTT.

Remarks on this clone: The identical CDR3 is also encoded by other nucleotide sequences in the sample. V is TRBV7-8 and J is TRBJ1-5; 9 bases agree with TRBD1. The CDR3 runs to 15 residues. The J segment lost 4 bases and the V segment lost 2 bases, leaving 3 bases of the junction unmatched. Germline CDR1 and CDR2: SGHVS and FQNEAQ. CDR3 sequence: CASSLLGQGNQPQHF. The CDR3 DNA reads TGTGCCAGCAGCTTATTGGGACAGGGTAATCAGCCCCAGCATTTT. The variable domain in full, with the rest retrieved from reference TRBV7-8 and TRBJ1-5, is GAGVSQSPRYKVAKRGQDVALRCDPISGHVSLFWYQQALGQGPEFLTYFQNEAQLDKSGLPSDRFFAERPEGSVSTLKIQRTQQEDSAVYLCASSLLGQGNQPQHFGDGTRLSIL.

The rearrangement joins TRBV29-1 to TRBJ1-3, with TRBD1 as a possible D gene (6 bases). CDR1 is SQVTM, CDR2 ANQGSEA, per germline. V was trimmed by 2 bases and J by 2 bases, leaving 16 bases between them. The CDR3 covers 16 residues. The CDR3 sequence is CSVELWDNSAGNTIYF. DNA for the CDR3: TGCAGCGTTGAACTCTGGGACAATTCGGCTGGAAACACCATATATTTT.